This record looks at one T cell receptor beta chain sequence and its context. No antigen is known for it. This sample was taken from a study of radiotherapy plus CTLA-4 blockade in lung cancer. Study details: Objective responses were recorded in more than 15% of patients, with disease control recorded in 25% to 35%. Overall study results and limits: TCR clones originating in tumors grew in number in blood after radiotherapy plus ipilimumab. With interferon-beta, early dynamics of blood T cell clones were reported to best predict response.

This table comes from immunoSEQ multiplex PCR, and its TCRdb copy is limited to in-frame clones, with some not included. Of around 63,000 clones in the sample, around 77% were seen once. Ipilimumab CTLA-4 blockade and focal radiation were given to patients with chemo-refractory metastatic non-small-cell lung cancer. Sequencing was performed on peripheral blood, taken from a patient treated with radiotherapy plus ipilimumab. This sequence was found in a human donor with non-small cell lung cancer whose response to radiotherapy plus ipilimumab could not be evaluated. Some clones in this sample may be carry-over from other donors' samples.

The CDR3 region has the DNA TGTGCCAGCAGTGAAGATCAGCTAGCGGGGGGCCAAGAGACCCAGTACTTC. This gives the protein CASSEDQLAGGQETQYF. V gene TRBV2 combines with J gene TRBJ2-5, with 11 bases lining up with TRBD2. From germline, CDR1 is SNHLY and CDR2 FYNNEI. V was clipped by 1 base and J by 1 base; unmatched bases: 5. The CDR3 covers 17 residues.